This paragraph covers one T cell receptor (beta chain) sequence. The antigen this receptor binds is unknown. No base-level quality is on record; no much larger clone is a single base apart. This sample stems from a study of technical replicates of blood from a few donors (dated by TCRdb to 2016 to 2017). The V and J ends are trimmed by 5 bases and 3 bases, leaving 4 bases between them. For CDR1 and CDR2, the germline V gene (reference sequence) lists MNHEY and SMNVEV. The CDR3 numbers 12 residues from cysteine through phenylalanine. Kept here is only the CDR3 DNA, which spans 36 bases and is read in frame from base 1. The library was generated by the immunoSEQ multiplex PCR assay. TCRdb provides this immuneACCESS table in a form limited to in-frame rearrangements. Some clones are lacking; in checked studies, under half of them reflect an unresolved V gene, and why the rest are absent is not known. Recorded for this sample are about 80,000 clones; approximately 93% of them occurred a single time. More than 0.3% of the sample belongs to the ten largest clones.

The rearranged chain carries TRBV27 and TRBJ2-2, with the D gene uncertain. This clonotype was sampled from a human donor in good health. Sequenced sample: T cells isolated from PBMCs. The DNA reads as follows: TGTGCCAGCAGTCCTTACACCGGGGAGCTGTTTTTT. This codes for CASSPYTGELFF.